A selection of T cell receptor beta chains follows, all from one sample in a study of blood T cell repertoires in COVID-19. The data were produced by immunoSEQ multiplex PCR, yet TCRdb's version contains in-frame clones alone and is incomplete. The profile covers 130,000 or so clones, with about three quarters appearing a single time and around a sixth taken by the ten largest. Source material: peripheral blood. Source of these receptors: a man aged 50 or older with acute or convalescent COVID-19. CDR3s include the opening cysteine and the closing phenylalanine or tryptophan.

TRBJ2-7 | TRBV7-8 | CASSLSGTALYEQYF
TRBJ2-3 | TRBV5-4 | CASSSERGQIDTQYF
TRBJ1-1 | TRBV2 | CASSLGQYTEAFF
TRBJ2-1 | TRBV5-5 | CASSSASTGLDYNEQFF
TRBJ1-5 | TRBV2 | CASMSDRGTQPQHF
TRBJ2-3 | TRBV2 | CASKETIPDTQYF
TRBJ1-1 | TRBV5-1 | CASSLVSGGTEAFF
TRBJ2-2 | TRBV7-8 | CASRTGTGLTGELFF
TRBJ2-3 | TRBV5-1 | CASSFTGQGRPDTQYF
TRBJ1-1 | TRBV2 | CATRQGRRDTEAFF
TRBJ1-1 | TRBV12-3/TRBV12-4 | CASTLLRGTEAFF
TRBJ2-1 | TRBV14 | CASSQAASTVVYDEQFF
TRBJ1-5 | TRBV30 | CAWSVQGWNQPQHF
TRBJ1-5 | TRBV5-8 | CASSLQALSNQPQHF
TRBJ2-3 | TRBV9 | CASSGTGQGGTDTQYF
TRBJ2-1 | TRBV30 | CAWSTTGRGENEQFF
TRBJ1-6 | TRBV11-2 | CASSSEGWTLHF
TRBJ1-2 | TRBV2 | CASGDRYTYGYTF
TRBJ1-4 | TRBV25-1 | CASSATGQTHEKLFF
TRBJ1-5 | TRBV6-5 | CASRMGKGDQPQHF
TRBJ1-5 | TRBV6-6 | CASSYSGQNDQPQHF
TRBJ1-5 | TRBV5-6 | CASSLRTGAGSNQPQHF
TRBJ1-6 | TRBV19 | CASSPTGGDNSPLHF
TRBJ2-5 | TRBV24-1 | CATSDTSEIEGGTQYF
TRBJ1-2 | TRBV25-1 | CASSPGNYGYTF
TRBJ1-3 | TRBV19 | CASRQNSGNTIYF
TRBJ1-3 | TRBV3-1/TRBV3-2 | CASSQGAQGSGNTIYF
TRBJ1-1 | TRBV11-2 | CASSPKTGVNTEAFF
TRBJ2-3 | TRBV14 | CASSQDLPDTQYF
TRBJ2-1 | TRBV9 | CASSPGTSDLNEQFF
TRBJ2-3 | TRBV2 | CASSRGTDTQYF
TRBJ2-5 | TRBV7-8 | CASSPRTGGETQYF
TRBJ1-5 | TRBV5-5 | CASSLRTGATNQPQHF
TRBJ1-4 | TRBV7-9 | CASSSRGLVFGTNEKLFF
TRBJ2-2 | TRBV7-2 | CASSRTSGTNTGELFF
TRBJ2-2 | TRBV2 | CASKGLVNTGELFF
TRBJ1-4 | TRBV2 | CASQLEENEKLFF
TRBJ1-4 | TRBV4-1 | CASSQGTGLKLFF
TRBJ1-2 | TRBV6-5 | CASKTGGYNPYGYTF
TRBJ2-3 | TRBV21-1 | CASSKGRQGACNPPTDTQYF
TRBJ2-7 | TRBV3-1/TRBV3-2 | CASWNPGTGGEQYF
TRBJ2-7 | TRBV10-2 | CASSESDRSHEQYF